The rows below give T cell receptor beta chains drawn from one sample of a study of T cells in Graves' hyperthyroidism and ophthalmopathy. TCRdb re-called the multiplex PCR reads with MiXCR, one entry per CDR3 protein. Here the sample spans approximately 260,000 distinct CDR3 sequences, approximately 16% being singletons. Sequenced input: blood. The receptors were gathered from a woman aged 45 to 65 with Graves' hyperthyroidism that later progressed to Graves' ophthalmopathy. The CDR3 runs from the conserved cysteine through the conserved F or W. A D gene is named only where the DNA matches it firmly. Clone size, where shown, is once, few, many, or a class for clones that have expanded.

abundance,len,v_gene,d_gene,j_gene,CDR3aa,CDR3nt
many,15,TRBV20-1,TRBD1,TRBJ1-6,CSARDDRAGNSPLHF,TGCAGTGCTAGAGACGACAGGGCCGGGAATTCACCCCTCCACTTT
few,16,TRBV6-6,TRBD1,TRBJ1-6,CASSYSPRQGASPLHF,TGTGCCAGCAGTTACTCCCCGAGACAGGGGGCTTCACCCCTCCACTTT
NA,14,TRBV20-1,NA,TRBJ1-4,CSALGGSTNEKLFF,TGCAGTGCTTTAGGGGGGTCAACTAATGAAAAACTGTTTTTT
many,17,TRBV6-1,NA,TRBJ2-1,CASSLYGTPLTDNEQFF,TGTGCCAGCAGTCTATACGGGACACCCCTCACAGACAATGAGCAGTTCTTC
NA,13,TRBV18,NA,TRBJ2-7,CASSPEISYEQYF,TGTGCCAGCTCACCAGAGATTTCCTACGAGCAGTACTTC
few,14,TRBV9,NA,TRBJ2-3,CASSVAGRTDTQYF,TGTGCCAGCAGCGTAGCTGGTCGCACAGATACGCAGTATTTT
many,13,TRBV5-1,NA,TRBJ2-1,CASSLDPRDEQFF,TGCGCCAGCAGCTTGGATCCTCGGGATGAGCAGTTCTTC
many,14,TRBV6-1,NA,TRBJ1-1,CASSITHLNTEAFF,TGTGCCAGCAGTATCACCCATTTGAACACTGAAGCTTTCTTT
many,18,TRBV20-1,TRBD2,TRBJ2-1,CSAPRVTSGRVSYNEQFF,TGCAGTGCACCCCGGGTGACTAGCGGGAGGGTCTCCTACAATGAGCAGTTCTTC
many,13,TRBV6-1,TRBD1,TRBJ1-1,CASRPGQYEGAFF,TGTGCCAGCAGACCGGGACAGTATGAGGGAGCTTTCTTT
NA,14,TRBV5-1,TRBD1,TRBJ1-4,CASSPGDRGEKLFF,TGCGCCAGCAGCCCCGGGGACAGGGGCGAAAAACTGTTTTTT
many,15,TRBV3-1,TRBD1,TRBJ1-5,CASSQDRTGGQPQHF,TGTGCCAGCAGCCAAGATCGAACAGGGGGACAGCCCCAGCATTTT
many,15,TRBV3-1,NA,TRBJ2-5,CASSQVMGYQETQYF,TGTGCCAGCAGCCAAGTGATGGGGTACCAAGAGACCCAGTACTTC
many,12,TRBV20-1,NA,TRBJ2-7,CSARDRGYEQYF,TGCAGTGCTAGAGATCGGGGCTACGAGCAGTACTTC
many,14,TRBV5-1,TRBD2,TRBJ2-5,CASRRREGLETQYF,TGCGCCAGCAGGCGGAGGGAGGGCCTGGAGACCCAGTACTTC
many,16,TRBV5-1,TRBD2,TRBJ2-1,CASRSQGLAGVNEQFF,TGCGCCAGCAGGTCACAAGGACTAGCGGGAGTCAATGAGCAGTTCTTC
many,15,TRBV7-9,NA,TRBJ2-5,CASSLWTSPQETQYF,TGTGCCAGCAGCCTCTGGACGTCCCCCCAAGAGACCCAGTACTTC
NA,16,TRBV9,NA,TRBJ1-4,CASSSRALGEDEKLFF,TGTGCCAGCAGCTCCCGGGCCCTGGGCGAGGATGAAAAACTGTTTTTT
many,15,TRBV25-1,NA,TRBJ1-5,CASSSSREENQPQHF,TGTGCCAGCAGTAGTAGCAGGGAGGAAAATCAGCCCCAGCATTTT
many,16,TRBV11-2,NA,TRBJ1-3,CASSFKIREGGNTIYF,TGTGCCAGCAGCTTTAAGATCAGAGAAGGTGGAAACACCATATATTTT